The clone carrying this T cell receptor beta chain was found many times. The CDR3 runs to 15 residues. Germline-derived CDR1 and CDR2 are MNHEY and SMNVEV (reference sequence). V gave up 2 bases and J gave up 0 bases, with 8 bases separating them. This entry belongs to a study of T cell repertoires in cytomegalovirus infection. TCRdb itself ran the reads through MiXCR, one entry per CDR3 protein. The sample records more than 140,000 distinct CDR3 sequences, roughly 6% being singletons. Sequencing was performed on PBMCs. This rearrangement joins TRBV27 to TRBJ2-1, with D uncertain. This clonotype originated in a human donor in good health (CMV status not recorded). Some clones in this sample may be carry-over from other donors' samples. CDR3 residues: CASSLVWSSYNEQFF. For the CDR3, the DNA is TGTGCCAGCAGTTTAGTATGGAGCTCCTACAATGAGCAGTTCTTC.